The 16 T cell receptor beta chains given below trace back to one sample, sequenced in a study of shared clonotypes between healthy human individuals. Measured with immunoSEQ multiplex PCR; TCRdb has only the in-frame clones, and not every one. The sample shows 600,000 to 750,000 clones, roughly two thirds of them seen only once. The sample consisted of memory CD4+ T cells sorted from blood. Indicated subset: CD45RA-negative fraction. These receptors came from a young woman in good health.

V and J are TRBV11-2 and TRBJ2-3; no firm D call. This CDR3 has 14 residues. Germline V CDR1 and CDR2: SGHAT, FQNNGV. V lost 5 bases to trimming and J lost 1 base, with 10 bases between them. DNA of the CDR3: TGTGCCAGCAGCCCCCGGACCGGCACAGATACGCAGTATTTT. It encodes CASSPRTGTDTQYF. Complete variable domain (other parts from reference TRBV11-2 and TRBJ2-3): EAGVAQSPRYKIIEKRQSVAFWCNPISGHATLYWYQQILGQGPKLLIQFQNNGVVDDSQLPKDRFSAERLKGVDSTLKIQPAKLEDSAVYLCASSPRTGTDTQYFGPGTRLTVL.

This clone was picked up a small number of times. This chain joins TRBV10-2 and TRBJ2-7, with TRBD1 matching over 7 bases. Germline V CDR1 and CDR2: WSHSY, SAAADI. The V gene end was trimmed by 7 bases and the J gene end by 0 bases; junction bases not matched to a gene: 6. The CDR3 sequence is 14 residues long. CDR3 region: CASKRQGDSYEQYF. DNA for the CDR3: TGCGCCAGCAAACGGCAGGGGGACTCCTACGAGCAGTACTTC.

This chain connects TRBV28 to TRBJ2-7, with 10 bases matching TRBD1. This CDR3 spans 16 amino acids. Germline V gene data show CDR1 as MDHEN and CDR2 as SYDVKM. J gave up 4 bases and V 5 bases, and 11 bases lay outside the gene matches. The CDR3, as DNA: TGTGCCAGCAGTCCCCACTTCGGACAGGGGGAGTACGAGCAGTACTTC. It yields the protein CASSPHFGQGEYEQYF.

This chain uses TRBV5-5 with TRBJ1-4, with TRBD1 matching 9 bases. The V gene's germline CDR1 is SGHKS and CDR2 YYEKEE (reference sequence). The CDR3 has 14 amino acids. V lost 4 bases to trimming and J lost 5 bases; unmatched junction nucleotides: 3. The DNA for the CDR3 is TGTGCCAGCAGCCTGGGACAGGGAAATGAAAAACTGTTTTTT. This encodes CASSLGQGNEKLFF.

The V call is TRBV4-1, the J call TRBJ1-2, with TRBD1 matching over 8 bases. J lost 6 bases, V lost 1 base, and 4 bases had no gene match. From germline, CDR1 is MGHRA and CDR2 YSYEKL. This CDR3 has 14 amino acids. In DNA, the CDR3 is TGCGCCAGCAGCCAAGTCAGGGGGCGCGATGGCTACACCTTC. The encoded protein is CASSQVRGRDGYTF.

The V and J genes are TRBV9 and TRBJ1-2; D ambiguous. Germline assignment: CDR1 SGDLS and CDR2 YYNGEE. The CDR3 is 14 amino acids. V gave up 3 bases and J gave up 11 bases, with 20 bases separating them. The CDR3 reads CASSGGGGPSGYTF. In nucleotides, the CDR3 is TGTGCCAGCAGCGGCGGCGGAGGACCGTCGGGTTACACCTTC.

V and J are TRBV15 and TRBJ2-1; D uncertain. The CDR3 contains 12 residues. Germline CDR1 is LNHNV and CDR2 is YYDKDF (reference sequence). Between the trimmed V and J ends, which lost 5 bases and 9 bases, there was a span of 11 bases. CDR3 amino acids: CATSGLAAEQFF. The CDR3 coding sequence is TGTGCCACCAGCGGGCTGGCAGCTGAGCAGTTCTTC.

The chain has TRBV10-2 and TRBJ1-5; D remains unclear. V was cut by 6 bases and J by 0 bases, with 6 bases left in between. CDR1 is WSHSY and CDR2 is SAAADI in the germline V gene. CDR3 length: 13 residues. The CDR3 DNA sequence: TGCGCCAGCAGCCTCTATAGCAATCAGCCCCAGCATTTT. This codes for CASSLYSNQPQHF.

This chain connects TRBV28 to TRBJ1-1; D is ambiguous. The CDR3 sequence is 13 residues long. Germline CDR1 MDHEN, CDR2 SYDVKM. V shed 7 bases and J shed 1 base, with 10 bases lying between them. Here the CDR3 reads CASTAAENTEAFF. DNA of the CDR3: TGTGCCAGCACGGCAGCCGAGAACACTGAAGCTTTCTTT.

The chain recombines TRBV7-9 with TRBJ1-2; TRBD1 is a possible D gene (5 bases). V gave up 5 bases and J gave up 4 bases, with 11 bases separating them. From germline, CDR1 is SEHNR and CDR2 FQNEAQ (reference sequence). CDR3 size: 13 residues. The CDR3 DNA follows: TGTGCCAGCAGCCGGGACGTCGCCTATGGCTACACCTTC. Translating gives CASSRDVAYGYTF.

The V gene is TRBV11-2, the J gene TRBJ2-3, with D uncertain. Trimming cost V 2 bases and J 2 bases, with 11 bases left between them. Germline V lookup: CDR1 SGHAT, CDR2 FQNNGV. The CDR3 contains 15 residues. CDR3 nucleotide sequence: TGTGCCAGCAGCTTACCCCCGCGGTCCACAGATACGCAGTATTTT. Its protein is CASSLPPRSTDTQYF.

The rearrangement links TRBV5-1 to TRBJ2-1; D assignment may be TRBD1 or TRBD2 (5 bases each). Germline loops: CDR1 SGHRS, CDR2 YFSETQ. The CDR3 covers 15 residues. V was shortened by 0 bases and J by 9 bases, with 16 bases between the two germline ends. CDR3 nucleotide sequence: TGCGCCAGCAGCTTGGTGTCTCCAGAGGGGAGTGAGCAGTTCTTC. Translating gives CASSLVSPEGSEQFF.

This sequence joins TRBV27 and TRBJ2-3; 9 bases align to TRBD1. J was trimmed by 9 bases and V by 4 bases; bases with no gene match: 11. The CDR3 runs to 15 residues. Germline lookup yields CDR1 MNHEY and CDR2 SMNVEV (reference sequence). The CDR3 loop is CASSSSGTGYQTQYF. DNA of the CDR3: TGTGCCAGCAGTTCCTCCGGGACAGGGTATCAAACGCAGTATTTT.

The V and J genes are TRBV5-6 and TRBJ2-7, with D perhaps TRBD1 (6 bases). Trimming took off 3 bases at V and 3 bases at J, with 13 bases between the two ends. Germline CDR1 reads SGHDT; CDR2 reads YYEEEE. CDR3 length: 14 amino acids. The DNA for the CDR3 is TGTGCCAGCAGCTCCAAGACAGGATACTACGAGCAGTACTTC. Its translation: CASSSKTGYYEQYF.

The V call is TRBV19, the J call TRBJ2-1, with TRBD1 identical over 7 bases. The CDR3 extends over 15 amino acids. Germline loops: CDR1 LNHDA, CDR2 SQIVND (reference sequence). Trimming cost V 6 bases and J 6 bases; bases outside gene matches: 11. The CDR3 loop reads CASSKQGSGSNEQFF. CDR3 DNA sequence: TGTGCCAGTAGCAAACAGGGGTCTGGGAGCAATGAGCAGTTCTTC. Together with reference TRBV19 and TRBJ2-1, the CDR3 gives the full variable domain: DGGITQSPKYLFRKEGQNVTLSCEQNLNHDAMYWYRQDPGQGLRLIYYSQIVNDFQKGDIAEGYSVSREKKESFPLTVTSAQKNPTAFYLCASSKQGSGSNEQFFGPGTRLTVL.

This clone appeared a single time. The genes are TRBV28 and TRBJ2-7; 8 bases are shared with TRBD2. V dropped 5 bases and J dropped 2; count of bases not matched to a gene: 8. Germline CDR1 MDHEN, CDR2 SYDVKM. The CDR3 is 15 residues long. This chain's CDR3 is CASSITSGWTYEQYF. The DNA of the CDR3 is TGTGCCAGCAGTATTACTAGCGGCTGGACCTACGAGCAGTACTTC.